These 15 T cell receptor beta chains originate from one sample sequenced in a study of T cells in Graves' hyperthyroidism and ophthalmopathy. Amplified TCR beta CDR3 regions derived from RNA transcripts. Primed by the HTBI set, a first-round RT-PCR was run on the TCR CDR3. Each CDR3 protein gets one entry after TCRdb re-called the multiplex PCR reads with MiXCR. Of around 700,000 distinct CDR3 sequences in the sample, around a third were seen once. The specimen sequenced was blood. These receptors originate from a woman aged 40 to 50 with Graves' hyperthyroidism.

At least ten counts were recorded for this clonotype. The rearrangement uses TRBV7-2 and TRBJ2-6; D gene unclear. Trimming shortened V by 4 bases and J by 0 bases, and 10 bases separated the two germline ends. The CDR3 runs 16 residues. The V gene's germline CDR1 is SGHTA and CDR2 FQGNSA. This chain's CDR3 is CASSSLVGSGANVLTF. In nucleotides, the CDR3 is TGTGCCAGCAGCTCCCTGGTAGGCTCTGGGGCCAACGTCCTGACTTTC.

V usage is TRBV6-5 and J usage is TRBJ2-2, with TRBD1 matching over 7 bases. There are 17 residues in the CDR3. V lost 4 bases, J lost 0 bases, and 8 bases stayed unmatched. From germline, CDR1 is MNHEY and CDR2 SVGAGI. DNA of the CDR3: TGTGCCAGCAGTTCTTTCTCCGGGACAGCGAACACCGGGGAGCTGTTTTTT. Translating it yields CASSSFSGTANTGELFF.

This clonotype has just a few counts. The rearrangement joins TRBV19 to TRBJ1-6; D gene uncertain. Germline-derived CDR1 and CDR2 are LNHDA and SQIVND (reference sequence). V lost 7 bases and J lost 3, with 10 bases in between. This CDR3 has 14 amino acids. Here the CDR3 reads CASKRGYYNSPLHF. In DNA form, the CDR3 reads TGTGCCAGTAAACGGGGATACTATAATTCACCCCTCCACTTT. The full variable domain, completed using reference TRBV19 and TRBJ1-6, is DGGITQSPKYLFRKEGQNVTLSCEQNLNHDAMYWYRQDPGQGLRLIYYSQIVNDFQKGDIAEGYSVSREKKESFPLTVTSAQKNPTAFYLCASKRGYYNSPLHFGNGTRLTVT.

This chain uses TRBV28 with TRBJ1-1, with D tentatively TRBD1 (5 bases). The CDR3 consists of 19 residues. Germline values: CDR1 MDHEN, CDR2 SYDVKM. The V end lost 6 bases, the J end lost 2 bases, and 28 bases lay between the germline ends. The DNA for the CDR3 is TGTGCCAGCAGCCCTACAACATGGTGGGGACCATGGAGTAACACTGAAGCTTTCTTT. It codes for CASSPTTWWGPWSNTEAFF.

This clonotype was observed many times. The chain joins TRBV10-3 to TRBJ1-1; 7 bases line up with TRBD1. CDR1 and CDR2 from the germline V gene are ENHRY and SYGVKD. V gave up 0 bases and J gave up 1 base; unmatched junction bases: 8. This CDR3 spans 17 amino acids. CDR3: CAISESTGVGSNTEAFF. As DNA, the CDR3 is TGTGCCATCAGTGAGTCAACAGGGGTCGGATCGAACACTGAAGCTTTCTTT.

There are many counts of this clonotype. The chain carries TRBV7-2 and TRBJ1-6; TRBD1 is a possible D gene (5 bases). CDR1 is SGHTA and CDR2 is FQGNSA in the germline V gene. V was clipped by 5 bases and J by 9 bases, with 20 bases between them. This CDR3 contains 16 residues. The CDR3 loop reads CASSRRTTDMGSPLHF. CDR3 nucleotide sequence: TGTGCCAGCAGCCGACGGACGACGGACATGGGTTCACCCCTCCACTTT.

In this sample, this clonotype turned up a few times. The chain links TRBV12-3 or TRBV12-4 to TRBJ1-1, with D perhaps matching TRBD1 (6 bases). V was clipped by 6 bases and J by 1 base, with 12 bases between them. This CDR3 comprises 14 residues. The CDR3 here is CASSHGQTNTEAFF. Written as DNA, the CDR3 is TGTGCCAGCAGCCACGGACAGACGAACACTGAAGCTTTCTTT.

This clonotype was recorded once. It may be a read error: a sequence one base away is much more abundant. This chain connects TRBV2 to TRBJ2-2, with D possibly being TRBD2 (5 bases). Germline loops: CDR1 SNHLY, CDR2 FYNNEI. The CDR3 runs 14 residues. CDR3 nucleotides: TGTGCCAGCACCAGAGGGAGCGTCACCGAGGAGCTGTTTTTT. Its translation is CASTRGSVTEELFF.

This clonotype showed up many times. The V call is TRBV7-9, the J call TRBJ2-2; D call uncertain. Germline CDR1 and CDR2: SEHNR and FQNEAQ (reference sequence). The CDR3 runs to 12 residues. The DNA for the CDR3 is TGTGTAGGGCAATTGAACACCGGGGAGCTGTTTTTT. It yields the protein CVGQLNTGELFF.

The CDR3 region is CASSSYVLRTGANTEAFF. In DNA, the CDR3 is TGTGCCAGCAGCTCTTACGTACTCCGCACAGGGGCGAACACTGAAGCTTTCTTT. V usage is TRBV7-2 and J usage is TRBJ1-1, with 7 nucleotides matching TRBD1. This CDR3 is 18 amino acids long. V was pared by 4 bases and J by 1 base, with 15 bases of the junction left unmatched. Germline V gene data show CDR1 as SGHTA and CDR2 as FQGNSA.

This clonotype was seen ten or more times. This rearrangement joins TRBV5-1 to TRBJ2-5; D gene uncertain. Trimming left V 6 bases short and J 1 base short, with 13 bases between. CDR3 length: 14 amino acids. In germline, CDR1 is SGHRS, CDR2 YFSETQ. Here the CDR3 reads CASTSPTTQETQYF. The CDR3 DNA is TGCGCCAGCACTTCTCCGACGACCCAAGAGACCCAGTACTTC.

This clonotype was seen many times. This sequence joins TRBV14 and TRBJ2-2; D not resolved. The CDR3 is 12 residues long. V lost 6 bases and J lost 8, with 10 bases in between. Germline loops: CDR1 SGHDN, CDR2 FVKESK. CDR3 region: CASSDAWGELFF. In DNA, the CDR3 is TGTGCCAGCAGTGACGCTTGGGGGGAGCTGTTTTTT.

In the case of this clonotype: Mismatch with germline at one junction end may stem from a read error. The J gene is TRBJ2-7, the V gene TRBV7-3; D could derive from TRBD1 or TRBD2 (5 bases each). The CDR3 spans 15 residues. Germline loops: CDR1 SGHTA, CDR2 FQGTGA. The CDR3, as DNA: TGCGCCAGCAGCCACCCTCCCGGGACCGGGAACGAGCAGTACTTC. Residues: CASSHPPGTGNEQYF.

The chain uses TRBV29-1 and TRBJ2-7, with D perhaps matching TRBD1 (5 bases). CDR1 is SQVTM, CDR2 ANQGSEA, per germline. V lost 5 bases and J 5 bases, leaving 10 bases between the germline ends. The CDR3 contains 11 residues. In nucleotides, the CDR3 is TGCAGCGTTCTCTCAGGGAACGAGCAGTACTTC. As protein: CSVLSGNEQYF.

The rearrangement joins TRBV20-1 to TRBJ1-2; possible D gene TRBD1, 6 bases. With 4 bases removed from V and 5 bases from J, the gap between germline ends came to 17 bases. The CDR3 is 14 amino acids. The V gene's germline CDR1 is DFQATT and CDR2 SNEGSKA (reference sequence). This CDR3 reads CSATLPGGSYGYTF. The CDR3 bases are TGCAGTGCTACCCTACCGGGGGGCTCATATGGCTACACCTTC.